This TCR beta chain was captured in a study of shared clonotypes between healthy human individuals. Overall study findings and caveats: Compared with memory subsets, naive subsets generally had larger estimated richness. Several donors held about 4.6% of naive CD4 clonotypes in common.

CD45RO-negative, CCR7-selected cells formed the naive CD8 fraction, which excluded terminally differentiated effector memory CD45RA+ cells. All of the donors resided in Nashville, Tennessee, and each was a Caucasian adult. The CDR3 extends over 16 amino acids. The ends lost 7 bases at V and 1 base at J; junction bases unmatched: 7. The germline CDR1 and CDR2 sequences are ENHRY and SYGVKD. A remark on this clone: Its antigen is undetermined.

Some clones are missing from TCRdb's copy, which holds only in-frame ones; the method was immunoSEQ multiplex PCR. The sample shows about 2.1 million clones, 80% to 95% of them seen only once. The sequenced material came from naive CD8+ T cells from PBMCs. This TCR derives from a man between 18 and 29 years old in good health. Some clones in this sample may be carry-over from other donors' samples. The chain has TRBV10-3 and TRBJ2-2; 9 bases are shared with TRBD2. The CDR3 sequence: CAIKGLAGENTGELFF. The CDR3 nucleotides are TGTGCCATCAAGGGGTTAGCGGGAGAGAACACCGGGGAGCTGTTTTTT.